Presented here are 30 T cell receptor beta chains from one specimen sequenced in a study of neoadjuvant anti-PD-1 for oral cavity cancer. Time point described: after neoadjuvant nivolumab, at surgical resection. Assay: immunoSEQ multiplex PCR; the TCRdb copy retains only in-frame clones and omits some. Altogether some 14,000 clones are present, under 70% being singletons, with the ten largest covering approximately 2.8%. The material sequenced was PBMCs, taken after nivolumab (anti-PD-1) treatment. The receptors here all came from a person between 40 and 85 years old with oral cavity squamous cell carcinoma.

The chain combines TRBV5-8 with TRBJ1-1; no clear D. Germline assignment: CDR1 SGHTS and CDR2 YDEGEE. This CDR3 spans 14 amino acids. Trimming pared 1 base from V and 5 bases from J, leaving 12 bases between. The CDR3 DNA follows: TGTGCCAGCAGCTTGATGGGCCAAGCAACTGAAGCTTTCTTT. It specifies CASSLMGQATEAFF.

The CDR3 region has the DNA TGCGCCAGCATGCTAGCGGGAGCCGCCTACAATGAGCAGTTCTTC. Its protein is CASMLAGAAYNEQFF. The V and J genes are TRBV10-2 and TRBJ2-1; 10 nucleotides align to TRBD2. The CDR3 is 15 residues long. Per the germline V gene, CDR1 is WSHSY and CDR2 is SAAADI. With V trimmed by 7 bases and J by 2 bases, 5 bases remained unmatched.

The chain has TRBV4-2 and TRBJ2-6, with a weak D call TRBD2 (6 bases). The germline CDR1 and CDR2 sequences are LGHNA and YNFKEQ. V was cut by 0 bases and J by 0 bases, with 9 bases left in between. The CDR3 runs 17 residues. Written as DNA, the CDR3 is TGTGCCAGCAGCCAAGAGCCCGGGGGCTCTGGGGCCAACGTCCTGACTTTC. Its protein product is CASSQEPGGSGANVLTF.

There are a few counts of this clone. This sequence joins TRBV28 and TRBJ2-7; D uncertain. The CDR3 is 12 residues long. V was trimmed by 6 bases and J by 4 bases, leaving 10 bases between them. Per the germline V gene, CDR1 is MDHEN and CDR2 is SYDVKM. The CDR3 bases are TGTGCCAGCAGCTCCGGGCTATACGAGCAGTACTTC. This sequence encodes CASSSGLYEQYF.

The rearrangement uses TRBV10-3 and TRBJ2-3, with D perhaps TRBD1 (6 bases). V was trimmed by 5 bases and J by 1 base, leaving 13 bases between them. Germline CDR1 and CDR2: ENHRY and SYGVKD. The CDR3 spans 15 residues. The CDR3 DNA reads as TGTGCCATCAGTACCAACAGGGCCGGCACAGATACGCAGTATTTT. It specifies CAISTNRAGTDTQYF.

This clone has just a few counts. V usage is TRBV6-1 and J usage is TRBJ2-1; TRBD2 matches 11 bases. The CDR3 consists of 13 residues. Trimming took 8 bases from V and 6 from J; bases not matched to a gene: 3. CDR1 and CDR2 from the germline V gene are MNHNS and SASEGT. The CDR3 DNA follows: TGTGCCAGCGTAGCGGGAGGGCTCAATGAGCAGTTCTTC. This translates into CASVAGGLNEQFF.

The rearrangement uses TRBV7-9 and TRBJ2-1; possible D gene TRBD1, 6 bases. CDR1 and CDR2 (germline): SEHNR, FQNEAQ (reference sequence). CDR3 length equals 12 residues. Trimming cost V 6 bases and J 9 bases, with 12 bases left between them. This CDR3 is CASSSGVGEQFF. The CDR3 DNA follows: TGTGCCAGCAGTTCAGGGGTCGGTGAGCAGTTCTTC.

Here the CDR3 reads CASSLTNTGELFF. In DNA, the CDR3 is TGTGCCAGCAGTTTAACCAACACCGGGGAGCTGTTTTTT. The chain is built from TRBV28 and TRBJ2-2, with no clear D. V lost 2 bases to trimming and J lost 2 bases, with 3 bases between them. Germline CDR1 MDHEN, CDR2 SYDVKM. This CDR3 is built from 13 residues.

This clone was picked up a small number of times. This chain connects TRBV14 to TRBJ2-2; possible D gene TRBD2, 6 bases. V was cut by 1 base and J by 6 bases, with 9 bases left in between. The germline V gene encodes CDR1 SGHDN and CDR2 FVKESK. The CDR3 consists of 14 residues. CDR3 in amino acids: CASSQGREPGELFF. The CDR3, as DNA: TGTGCCAGCAGCCAAGGGAGGGAGCCCGGGGAGCTGTTTTTT.

The chain has TRBV6-5 and TRBJ2-2, with 10 bases lining up with TRBD1. The CDR3 consists of 14 residues. Germline trimming cut 6 bases from V and 6 bases from J; bases unmatched to any gene: 4. Germline V gene data show CDR1 as MNHEY and CDR2 as SVGAGI. This chain's CDR3 is CASSLGTGAGELFF. In DNA, the CDR3 is TGTGCCAGCAGCCTCGGGACAGGGGCCGGGGAGCTGTTTTTT.

A few counts support this clone. This chain joins TRBV27 and TRBJ1-1, with D possibly TRBD1 on 5 matching bases. V was pared by 6 bases and J by 2 bases, with 10 bases between. The CDR3 extends over 13 amino acids. CDR1 and CDR2 (germline): MNHEY, SMNVEV (reference sequence). CDR3 residues: CASRGRANTEAFF. The CDR3 coding sequence is TGTGCCAGCAGGGGACGGGCCAACACTGAAGCTTTCTTT.

The chain links TRBV19 to TRBJ1-2; D gene ambiguous. V lost 3 bases and J lost 4, with 15 bases in between. The CDR3 runs to 15 residues. Germline CDR1 LNHDA, CDR2 SQIVND (reference sequence). The CDR3 coding sequence is TGTGCCAGTAGTATCGTGGACGGGGAGACCTATGGCTACACCTTC. Its protein is CASSIVDGETYGYTF.

This clone turned up a few times. The V and J genes are TRBV15 and TRBJ1-3; the D gene is possibly TRBD1 (5 bases). The CDR3 contains 16 residues. Between the trimmed V and J ends, which lost 4 bases and 0 bases, there was a span of 13 bases. The germline V gene encodes CDR1 LNHNV and CDR2 YYDKDF (reference sequence). CDR3 sequence (DNA): TGTGCCACCAGCACCCGAGGAGGGGCCTCTGGAAACACCATATATTTT. This translates into CATSTRGGASGNTIYF.

The chain joins TRBV2 to TRBJ1-2, with 9 bases that match TRBD1. Germline V gene data show CDR1 as SNHLY and CDR2 as FYNNEI. The CDR3 extends over 15 amino acids. J gave up 2 bases and V 5 bases, and 6 bases lay outside the gene matches. The CDR3 spells CASSLPGQGNYGYTF. Here the CDR3 DNA reads TGTGCCAGCAGTTTGCCGGGACAGGGAAACTATGGCTACACCTTC.

The rearrangement links TRBV29-1 to TRBJ2-1; D ambiguous. This CDR3 contains 12 residues. Germline V gene data show CDR1 as SQVTM and CDR2 as ANQGSEA. V was clipped by 1 base and J by 5 bases, with 6 bases between them. The CDR3 spells CSVEGANNEQFF. The CDR3 coding sequence is TGCAGCGTTGAAGGGGCCAACAATGAGCAGTTCTTC.

This clone was recorded a few times. V gene TRBV6-5 combines with J gene TRBJ1-1; the D is unclear. This CDR3 region has 12 residues. CDR1 is MNHEY, CDR2 SVGAGI, per germline. Trimming pared 5 bases from V and 0 bases from J, leaving 4 bases between. CDR3 bases: TGTGCCAGCAGTAGTGTGAACACTGAAGCTTTCTTT. Translation: CASSSVNTEAFF.

V usage is TRBV5-1 and J usage is TRBJ2-5, with 10 bases that match TRBD2. This CDR3 contains 17 residues. CDR1 and CDR2 from the germline V gene are SGHRS and YFSETQ. J gave up 1 base and V 0 bases, and 6 bases lay outside the gene matches. CDR3 nucleotide sequence: TGCGCCAGCAGCTTGGGTACTAGCGGGACGCTCCAAGAGACCCAGTACTTC. As protein: CASSLGTSGTLQETQYF.

This chain links TRBV9 with TRBJ1-2; D might be TRBD1 (6 bases). Germline V gives CDR1 SGDLS, CDR2 YYNGEE. The CDR3 is 18 amino acids. The V and J ends lost 4 bases and 4 bases respectively, with 26 bases between them. The CDR3 DNA reads as TGTGCCAGCAGCCCAGCCCGGGGGGCGGTCGCCCTTAGCTATGGCTACACCTTC. Amino acids: CASSPARGAVALSYGYTF.

The chain uses TRBV5-1 and TRBJ2-7; TRBD2 is a possible D gene (5 bases). The CDR3 covers 12 residues. Trimming left V 3 bases short and J 6 bases short, with 10 bases between. Looked up from germline, CDR1 is SGHRS and CDR2 is YFSETQ. The CDR3 nucleotides are TGCGCCAGCAGCTGGGGAGAGGGCGAGCAGTACTTC. Its translation is CASSWGEGEQYF.

The table lists this clone with a count of one. The J gene is TRBJ2-3, the V gene TRBV6-7; D remains ambiguous. TRBV6-7 is sorted into the ORF group, with uncertain function. V lost 2 bases and J lost 1, with 22 bases in between. CDR3 length equals 19 residues. In DNA form, the CDR3 reads TGTGCCAGCAGTTACCCCCGGGCCCTACATCCTTCACGCACAGATACGCAGTATTTT. Amino acids: CASSYPRALHPSRTDTQYF.

The chain carries TRBV29-1 and TRBJ2-6, with D tentatively TRBD1 (5 bases). Trimming cost V 3 bases and J 3 bases, with 9 bases left between them. CDR3 length: 14 residues. CDR1 and CDR2 (germline): SQVTM, ANQGSEA. The CDR3 nucleotides are TGCAGCGTTGATTGGGGCGGTGGGGCCAACGTCCTGACTTTC. Amino acids: CSVDWGGGANVLTF.

V is TRBV4-1 and J is TRBJ2-3, with D unresolved. V was pared by 0 bases and J by 2 bases, with 18 bases between. There are 18 residues in the CDR3. CDR1 and CDR2 from the germline V gene are MGHRA and YSYEKL. This chain's CDR3 is CASSQERVTTEVTDTQYF. The CDR3 DNA is TGCGCCAGCAGCCAAGAACGTGTGACAACCGAGGTCACAGATACGCAGTATTTT.

The chain carries TRBV6-5 and TRBJ2-5, with unresolved D. CDR1 is MNHEY and CDR2 is SVGAGI in the germline V gene. V shed 4 bases and J shed 4 bases, with 16 bases lying between them. This CDR3 is built from 15 residues. The CDR3 region is CASSSVRMVGETQYF. The CDR3 DNA reads TGTGCCAGCAGTTCCGTCAGGATGGTGGGAGAGACCCAGTACTTC.

The chain employs TRBV7-8 and TRBJ2-1; 7 bases are a match to TRBD1. The CDR3 sequence is 16 residues long. CDR1 is SGHVS and CDR2 is FQNEAQ in the germline V gene. The V gene end was trimmed by 5 bases and the J gene end by 2 bases; junction bases not matched to a gene: 9. The CDR3 DNA reads as TGTGCCAGCAGCCTTGGGACAGCCTACGCCTACAATGAGCAGTTCTTC. Translation gives CASSLGTAYAYNEQFF.

The chain has TRBV19 and TRBJ1-5, with no clear D. Germline CDR1 reads LNHDA; CDR2 reads SQIVND (reference sequence). There are 16 residues in the CDR3. The ends were cut back, 4 bases at V and 4 bases at J, with 17 bases in the middle. The CDR3 here is CASSSNRVLGNQPQHF. The DNA of the CDR3 is TGTGCCAGTAGTAGCAACCGGGTCCTAGGTAATCAGCCCCAGCATTTT.

This clone was observed a handful of times. This rearrangement joins TRBV5-4 to TRBJ2-1; perhaps TRBD2 as D (5 bases). The CDR3 contains 15 residues. Trimming took off 2 bases at V and 1 base at J, with 10 bases between the two ends. Germline CDR1 is SGHNT and CDR2 is YYREEE (reference sequence). The CDR3 protein is CASSFDGKSYNEQFF. As DNA, the CDR3 is TGTGCCAGCAGCTTCGACGGGAAGTCCTACAATGAGCAGTTCTTC. The whole variable domain, remainder taken from reference TRBV5-4 and TRBJ2-1, is ETGVTQSPTHLIKTRGQQVTLRCSSQSGHNTVSWYQQALGQGPQFIFQYYREEENGRGNFPPRFSGLQFPNYSSELNVNALELDDSALYLCASSFDGKSYNEQFFGPGTRLTVL.

The J gene is TRBJ1-1, the V gene TRBV30; D gene unclear. Germline V lookup: CDR1 GTSNPN, CDR2 SVGIG (reference sequence). This CDR3 comprises 15 residues. Between the trimmed V and J ends, which lost 2 bases and 4 bases, there was a span of 17 bases. CDR3 nucleotides: TGTGCCTGGAGTCTACGCGGGCTCCTGGGCACTGAAGCTTTCTTT. Protein product: CAWSLRGLLGTEAFF.

The chain combines TRBV9 with TRBJ2-3, with D perhaps matching TRBD2 (6 bases). Germline V CDR1 and CDR2: SGDLS, YYNGEE. V shed 3 bases and J shed 0 bases, with 14 bases lying between them. The CDR3 is 16 amino acids. CDR3 protein: CASSGSQSGSTDTQYF. The CDR3 nucleotides are TGTGCCAGCAGCGGATCCCAAAGCGGGAGCACAGATACGCAGTATTTT.

This clone was counted only a few times. This chain connects TRBV11-2 to TRBJ1-2, with D unclear. Looked up from germline, CDR1 is SGHAT and CDR2 is FQNNGV. Trimming stripped 1 base from V and 6 bases from J, with 9 bases between. The length of the CDR3 is 13 residues. The CDR3 sequence: CASSLGAGDGYTF. CDR3 coding DNA: TGTGCCAGCAGCTTAGGGGCCGGGGATGGCTACACCTTC. Using reference TRBV11-2 and TRBJ1-2 for the parts outside the CDR3, the full variable domain is EAGVAQSPRYKIIEKRQSVAFWCNPISGHATLYWYQQILGQGPKLLIQFQNNGVVDDSQLPKDRFSAERLKGVDSTLKIQPAKLEDSAVYLCASSLGAGDGYTFGSGTRLTVV.

The rearrangement joins TRBV5-6 to TRBJ2-7, with no clear D. Trimming shortened V by 4 bases and J by 4 bases, and 9 bases separated the two germline ends. From germline, CDR1 is SGHDT and CDR2 YYEEEE. The CDR3 covers 12 residues. CDR3 sequence: CASSLSMYEQYF. For the CDR3, the DNA is TGTGCCAGCAGCCTGAGCATGTACGAGCAGTACTTC.